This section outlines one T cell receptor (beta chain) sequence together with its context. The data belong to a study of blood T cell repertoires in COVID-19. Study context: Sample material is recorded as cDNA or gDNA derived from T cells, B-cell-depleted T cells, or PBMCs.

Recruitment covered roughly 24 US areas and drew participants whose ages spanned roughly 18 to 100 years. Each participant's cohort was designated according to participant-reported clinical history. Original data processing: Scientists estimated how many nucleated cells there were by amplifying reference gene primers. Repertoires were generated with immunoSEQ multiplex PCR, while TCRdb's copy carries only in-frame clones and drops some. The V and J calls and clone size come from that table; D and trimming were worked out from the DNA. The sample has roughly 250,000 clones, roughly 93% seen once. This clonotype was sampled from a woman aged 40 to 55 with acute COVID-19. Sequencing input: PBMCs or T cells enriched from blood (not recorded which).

The CDR3 spells CASSNRADTQYF. In nucleotides, the CDR3 is TGTGCCAGTTCGAACAGGGCAGATACGCAGTATTTT. The V call is TRBV19, the J call TRBJ2-3; D may be TRBD1 (6 bases). In germline, CDR1 is LNHDA, CDR2 SQIVND (reference sequence). This CDR3 spans 12 amino acids. V lost 8 bases and J lost 4, with 10 bases in between.